Below, 10 T cell receptor beta chains from the same sample are listed, as sequenced in a study of blood T cell repertoires in COVID-19. Produced via immunoSEQ multiplex PCR; TCRdb's table is partial and in-frame only. This table holds about 350,000 clones, around 91% found once. Sequencing was performed on peripheral blood. The receptors shown here come from a woman aged 18-30 years who had recovered from COVID-19.

The J gene is TRBJ2-2, the V gene TRBV27; 8 nucleotides match TRBD2. The length of the CDR3 is 16 residues. The germline V gene has CDR1 MNHEY and CDR2 SMNVEV (reference sequence). The junction had 7 bases not matched to a gene; V was cut back by 4 bases and J by 3 bases. CDR3 protein: CASSSGGRLDTGELFF. As DNA, the CDR3 is TGTGCCAGCAGTTCGGGCGGGAGGCTAGACACCGGGGAGCTGTTTTTT.

The chain recombines TRBV2 with TRBJ1-2; no firm D call. Germline CDR1 SNHLY, CDR2 FYNNEI. Trimming removed 8 bases at V and 8 bases at J, with 21 bases between. This CDR3 is 14 amino acids long. CDR3 sequence reads: CASGFYGRAGGYTF. CDR3 coding DNA: TGTGCCAGCGGATTTTACGGGAGGGCAGGCGGCTACACCTTC.

This clone was counted a single time. In DNA form, the CDR3 reads TGTGCCACCAGCAGTCCTAGACAGGGCACAAACTACGAGCAGTACGTC. Amino acids: CATSSPRQGTNYEQYV. J is TRBJ2-7 and V is TRBV15, with 7 bases that match TRBD1. This CDR3 contains 16 residues. J gave up 3 bases and V 3 bases, and 11 bases lay outside the gene matches. CDR1 LNHNV and CDR2 YYDKDF come from the germline V gene (reference sequence).

V usage is TRBV2 and J usage is TRBJ2-7; weak D call: TRBD1 (8 bases). CDR3 size: 14 residues. The germline V gene has CDR1 SNHLY and CDR2 FYNNEI. CDR3 residues: CAGGTGHLSYEQYV. CDR3 nucleotides: TGTGCGGGGGGGACAGGCCACCTCTCCTACGAGCAGTACGTC.

The J gene is TRBJ2-7, the V gene TRBV11-2, with 7 bases that match TRBD1. CDR3 size: 16 residues. Per the germline V gene, CDR1 is SGHAT and CDR2 is FQNNGV. J gave up 0 bases and V 5 bases, and 10 bases lay outside the gene matches. CDR3 in DNA: TGTGCCAGCAGCCCCAACCAGGGGGTTAGCTCCTACGAGCAGTACGTC. This translates into CASSPNQGVSSYEQYV.

The rearrangement joins TRBV12-3 or TRBV12-4 to TRBJ2-7; 9 bases align to TRBD1. With 6 bases clipped from V and 2 bases from J, the junction kept 2 bases outside the gene matches. This CDR3 has 13 residues. This CDR3 is CASRGQGTYEQYV. The CDR3 nucleotides are TGTGCCAGCAGGGGACAGGGTACCTACGAGCAGTACGTC.

CDR3 DNA sequence: TGCGCCAGCAGCCAGACTAGCGGGAGCGACGAGCAGTACGTC. Translated, it gives CASSQTSGSDEQYV. The V call is TRBV5-1, the J call TRBJ2-7; 12 positions agree with TRBD2. The CDR3 loop spans 14 amino acids. Germline CDR1 is SGHRS and CDR2 is YFSETQ. V lost 4 bases and J lost 5; bases outside the gene matches: 4.

V and J are TRBV19 and TRBJ1-2, with TRBD1 matching over 8 bases. CDR1 is LNHDA and CDR2 is SQIVND in the germline V gene (reference sequence). The CDR3 consists of 13 residues. J was trimmed by 6 bases and V by 5 bases; bases with no gene match: 5. The CDR3 protein is CASSEDRVNGYTF. In DNA, the CDR3 is TGTGCCAGTAGTGAGGACAGGGTAAATGGCTACACCTTC.

The rearrangement uses TRBV27 and TRBJ1-1; D unclear. The V gene's germline CDR1 is MNHEY and CDR2 SMNVEV (reference sequence). V was cut by 2 bases and J by 3 bases, with 13 bases left in between. This CDR3 has 15 amino acids. This chain's CDR3 is CASSLGFFGDTEAFF. The CDR3 DNA follows: TGTGCCAGCAGTTTAGGCTTTTTCGGGGACACTGAAGCTTTCTTT.

V usage is TRBV11-3 and J usage is TRBJ2-3; 8 bases are shared with TRBD2. V shed 4 bases, J shed 6 bases, and the junction held 12 bases outside the gene matches. The CDR3 runs to 16 residues. Looked up from germline, CDR1 is SGHNT and CDR2 is YENEEA. The chain's CDR3 is CASSSPHTGGDDTQYF. CDR3 sequence (DNA): TGTGCCAGCAGCTCCCCCCATACGGGAGGGGACGATACGCAGTATTTT.